A selection of T cell receptor beta chains follows, all from one sample in a study of cytotoxic CD8 clonotypes in ibrutinib-treated CLL. Using immunoSEQ multiplex PCR, the repertoire was profiled, and TCRdb retains in-frame clones only, with some absent. The data contain roughly 130,000 clones, about 80% of them singletons. The sample here was PBMCs, taken after 12 months of ibrutinib treatment. Receptor source: a human donor with chronic lymphocytic leukemia. CDR3s include the opening cysteine and the closing phenylalanine or tryptophan. A D gene is named only where the DNA matches it firmly. A clone size is listed for some rows: how often the clone was seen (once, few, many), or a class if it is expanded.

len: 15; d_gene: .; abundance: .; j_gene: TRBJ1-2; v_gene: TRBV7-9; CDR3aa: CASSPLDSEIYGYTF; CDR3nt: TGTGCCAGCAGCCCCCTGGACAGCGAAATCTATGGCTACACCTTC
len: 12; d_gene: .; abundance: .; j_gene: TRBJ2-3; v_gene: TRBV11-3; CDR3aa: CASSLEGDTQYF; CDR3nt: TGTGCCAGCAGCTTAGAAGGAGATACGCAGTATTTT
len: 16; d_gene: .; abundance: .; j_gene: TRBJ2-3; v_gene: TRBV7-2; CDR3aa: CASSFDGDASTDTQYF; CDR3nt: TGTGCCAGCAGCTTTGACGGGGACGCGAGCACAGATACGCAGTATTTT
len: 17; d_gene: TRBD2; abundance: .; j_gene: TRBJ2-5; v_gene: TRBV11-2; CDR3aa: CASSLDPAGRARETQYF; CDR3nt: TGTGCCAGCAGCTTAGATCCCGCCGGGAGGGCTCGAGAGACCCAGTACTTC
len: 15; d_gene: .; abundance: .; j_gene: TRBJ1-5; v_gene: TRBV6-1; CDR3aa: CASSERQKFNQPQHF; CDR3nt: TGTGCCAGCAGTGAACGTCAGAAGTTCAATCAGCCCCAGCATTTT
len: 15; d_gene: TRBD1; abundance: .; j_gene: TRBJ2-7; v_gene: TRBV4-3; CDR3aa: CASSQARQGTYEQYF; CDR3nt: TGCGCCAGCAGCCAAGCTCGACAGGGCACCTACGAGCAGTACTTC
len: 13; d_gene: .; abundance: few; j_gene: TRBJ1-2; v_gene: TRBV5-1; CDR3aa: CASSGTVNYGYTF; CDR3nt: TGCGCCAGCAGCGGTACAGTCAACTATGGCTACACCTTC
len: 14; d_gene: .; abundance: .; j_gene: TRBJ2-1; v_gene: TRBV4-1; CDR3aa: CASSQEVQGDEQFF; CDR3nt: TGCGCCAGCAGCCAAGAGGTACAGGGCGATGAGCAGTTCTTC
len: 14; d_gene: TRBD1; abundance: few; j_gene: TRBJ1-2; v_gene: TRBV5-6; CDR3aa: CASRGFGTAYGYTF; CDR3nt: TGTGCCAGCAGGGGGTTCGGGACAGCCTATGGCTACACCTTC
len: 16; d_gene: .; abundance: .; j_gene: TRBJ1-3; v_gene: TRBV6-5; CDR3aa: CASSYSLPSSGNTIYF; CDR3nt: TGTGCCAGCAGTTACTCGCTTCCGAGCTCTGGAAACACCATATATTTT
len: 16; d_gene: TRBD2; abundance: once; j_gene: TRBJ2-1; v_gene: TRBV2; CDR3aa: CATLGGLAGGTGEQFF; CDR3nt: TGTGCCACCCTTGGTGGACTAGCGGGAGGAACGGGTGAGCAGTTCTTC
len: 14; d_gene: .; abundance: .; j_gene: TRBJ1-1; v_gene: TRBV11-2; CDR3aa: CASSSLDPLLEAFF; CDR3nt: TGTGCCAGCAGCTCCCTTGACCCATTGCTCGAAGCTTTCTTT
len: 13; d_gene: .; abundance: .; j_gene: TRBJ2-7; v_gene: TRBV18; CDR3aa: CASSPTPYGEQYF; CDR3nt: TGTGCCAGCTCACCCACCCCCTATGGCGAGCAGTACTTC
len: 12; d_gene: .; abundance: .; j_gene: TRBJ1-5; v_gene: TRBV7-2; CDR3aa: CASSVSNQPQHF; CDR3nt: TGTGCCAGCAGCGTTAGCAATCAGCCCCAGCATTTT
len: 14; d_gene: .; abundance: .; j_gene: TRBJ1-1; v_gene: TRBV5-4; CDR3aa: CASSYSGSYTEAFF; CDR3nt: TGTGCCAGCAGTTACTCAGGGTCTTACACTGAAGCTTTCTTT
len: 13; d_gene: TRBD1; abundance: .; j_gene: TRBJ1-2; v_gene: TRBV10-3; CDR3aa: CAISRDRGFGYTF; CDR3nt: TGTGCCATCAGTCGGGACAGGGGCTTCGGCTACACCTTC
len: 16; d_gene: .; abundance: .; j_gene: TRBJ2-2; v_gene: TRBV7-9; CDR3aa: CASSLVQTLNTGELFF; CDR3nt: TGTGCCAGCAGCTTAGTACAGACACTGAACACCGGGGAGCTGTTTTTT
len: 15; d_gene: TRBD2; abundance: .; j_gene: TRBJ2-1; v_gene: TRBV9; CDR3aa: CASSPTSGSFNEQFF; CDR3nt: TGTGCCAGCAGCCCCACTAGCGGGAGTTTTAATGAGCAGTTCTTC
len: 15; d_gene: .; abundance: once; j_gene: TRBJ1-4; v_gene: TRBV6-1; CDR3aa: CASSALPGEGEKLFF; CDR3nt: TGTGCCAGCAGTGCTCTTCCCGGGGAAGGAGAAAAACTGTTTTTT
len: 16; d_gene: .; abundance: .; j_gene: TRBJ1-2; v_gene: TRBV4-2; CDR3aa: CASSQDGGGLIYGYTF; CDR3nt: TGTGCCAGCAGCCAAGATGGTGGGGGGCTCATCTATGGCTACACCTTC
len: 14; d_gene: .; abundance: .; j_gene: TRBJ2-1; v_gene: TRBV9; CDR3aa: CASSVAGGANEQFF; CDR3nt: TGTGCCAGCAGCGTAGCCGGTGGGGCCAATGAGCAGTTCTTC
len: 14; d_gene: .; abundance: .; j_gene: TRBJ2-3; v_gene: TRBV5-3; CDR3aa: CASSLQAGIDTQYF; CDR3nt: TGTGCCAGCAGCCTCCAGGCTGGTATCGATACGCAGTATTTT